These 8 T cell receptor beta chains share one sample of origin, sequenced in a study of blood T cell repertoires in COVID-19. Here immunoSEQ multiplex PCR was the method, and the copy in TCRdb shows in-frame clones only, minus some. Of 200,000 to 300,000 clones listed, more than 85% are singletons. Sequenced material: PBMCs or T cells enriched from blood (not recorded which). These receptors were taken from a woman aged 25 to 45 who had recovered from COVID-19.

J is TRBJ2-7 and V is TRBV28; TRBD2 matches 12 bases. In germline, CDR1 is MDHEN, CDR2 SYDVKM. This CDR3 contains 15 residues. V lost 6 bases and J lost 0; bases outside the gene matches: 3. The chain's CDR3 is CASSVLAGGSYEQYF. The CDR3 nucleotides are TGTGCCAGCAGCGTACTAGCGGGAGGCTCCTACGAGCAGTACTTC. Together with reference TRBV28 and TRBJ2-7, the CDR3 gives the full variable domain: DVKVTQSSRYLVKRTGEKVFLECVQDMDHENMFWYRQDPGLGLRLIYFSYDVKMKEKGDIPEGYSVSREKKERFSLILESASTNQTSMYLCASSVLAGGSYEQYFGPGTRLTVT.

The J gene is TRBJ2-7, the V gene TRBV4-1; a weak D match, TRBD1 (5 bases). CDR1 MGHRA and CDR2 YSYEKL come from the germline V gene. CDR3 size: 14 residues. V gave up 1 base and J gave up 7 bases, with 14 bases separating them. CDR3 amino acids: CASSQGDSLGEQYF. The CDR3 DNA follows: TGCGCCAGCAGCCAAGGAGACAGCCTGGGGGAGCAGTACTTC.

The chain uses TRBV3-1 (or the pseudogene TRBV3-2) and TRBJ1-2; 9 bases are a match to TRBD1. Per germline, CDR1 LGHDT and CDR2 YNNKEL (reference sequence). This CDR3 is built from 14 residues. With 1 base clipped from V and 8 bases from J, the junction kept 5 bases outside the gene matches. The CDR3 DNA reads TGTGCCAGCAGCCAAGGGACAGGGGAGTACGGCTACACCTTC. Encoded protein: CASSQGTGEYGYTF.

The V call is TRBV9, the J call TRBJ2-1; D call uncertain. Germline V gene data show CDR1 as SGDLS and CDR2 as YYNGEE. The V end lost 0 bases, the J end lost 9 bases, and 10 bases lay between the germline ends. This CDR3 is 13 amino acids long. The CDR3 nucleotides read TGTGCCAGCAGCGTAGAGCTACGCGGTGAGCAGTTCTTC. As protein: CASSVELRGEQFF. The variable domain in full, completed from reference TRBV9 and TRBJ2-1, reads DSGVTQTPKHLITATGQRVTLRCSPRSGDLSVYWYQQSLDQGLQFLIQYYNGEERAKGNILERFSAQQFPDLHSELNLSSLELGDSALYFCASSVELRGEQFFGPGTRLTVL.

The chain combines TRBV28 with TRBJ1-2; 9 bases agree with TRBD1. The V and J ends lost 1 base and 6 bases, in that order; junction bases with no gene match: 6. Germline V gene sequence: CDR1 MDHEN, CDR2 SYDVKM. The CDR3 runs 15 residues. CDR3 coding DNA: TGTGCCAGCAGTTTATCCGGGACAGGGAGGAATGGCTACACCTTC. It encodes CASSLSGTGRNGYTF.

This clone was seen once. V gene TRBV5-1 combines with J gene TRBJ2-2; tentative D call: TRBD2 (6 bases). V was clipped by 1 base and J by 4 bases, with 11 bases between them. The CDR3 totals 15 residues. The germline V gene has CDR1 SGHRS and CDR2 YFSETQ. CDR3 sequence reads: CASSLSRGTTGELFF. As DNA, the CDR3 is TGCGCCAGCAGCTTGTCTCGGGGGACCACCGGGGAGCTGTTTTTT.

The gene calls are TRBV30 and TRBJ2-7; D perhaps matches TRBD2 (6 bases). The CDR3 sequence is 14 residues long. Germline CDR1 reads GTSNPN; CDR2 reads SVGIG (reference sequence). Trimming took off 6 bases at V and 5 bases at J, with 20 bases between the two ends. CDR3 coding DNA: TGTGCCTGTCAAACCGGGACTTCACCGAACGAGCAGTACTTC. This translates into CACQTGTSPNEQYF.

Only one count was recorded for this clone. This sequence joins TRBV4-3 and TRBJ2-1; TRBD2 agrees at 7 bases. There are 14 residues in the CDR3. Germline V gene lookup returns CDR1 LGHNA and CDR2 YSLEER. Trimming cost V 2 bases and J 7 bases; bases outside gene matches: 5. The CDR3 DNA reads TGCGCCAGCAGCCAATCGACTAGCCAAAATGAGCAGTTCTTC. Its translation is CASSQSTSQNEQFF.